Below are 2 T cell receptor beta chains sequenced from a single sample in a study of blood T cells in healthy people across ages. Sample-barcoded 5' priming and a J-beta primer mix drove a second PCR of about 6 to 12 cycles. TCRdb called the 5' RACE reads again in MiXCR, with one record for every CDR3 protein. The sample has about 1.4 million distinct CDR3 sequences, around 59% seen once. The sample taken for sequencing was blood. All receptors derive from a man younger than 35 in good health.

The chain recombines TRBV2 with TRBJ2-7, with 13 bases matching TRBD2. This CDR3 is 16 amino acids long. V dropped 3 bases and J dropped 7; count of bases not matched to a gene: 9. Germline V gene data show CDR1 as SNHLY and CDR2 as FYNNEI. The CDR3 DNA sequence: TGTGCCAGCAGTGACACCCGGACTAGCGGGAGCAATGAGCAGTACTTC. It codes for CASSDTRTSGSNEQYF.

The chain combines TRBV12-3 or TRBV12-4 with TRBJ2-4; TRBD1 matches at 8 bases. The CDR3 length is 17 residues. The trim removed 3 bases at V and 4 bases at J, leaving 11 bases unmatched. CDR3 sequence (DNA): TGTGCCAGCAGTTTCGGTTCGGACAGGGATTTAAAAAACATTCAGTACTTC. Protein: CASSFGSDRDLKNIQYF.